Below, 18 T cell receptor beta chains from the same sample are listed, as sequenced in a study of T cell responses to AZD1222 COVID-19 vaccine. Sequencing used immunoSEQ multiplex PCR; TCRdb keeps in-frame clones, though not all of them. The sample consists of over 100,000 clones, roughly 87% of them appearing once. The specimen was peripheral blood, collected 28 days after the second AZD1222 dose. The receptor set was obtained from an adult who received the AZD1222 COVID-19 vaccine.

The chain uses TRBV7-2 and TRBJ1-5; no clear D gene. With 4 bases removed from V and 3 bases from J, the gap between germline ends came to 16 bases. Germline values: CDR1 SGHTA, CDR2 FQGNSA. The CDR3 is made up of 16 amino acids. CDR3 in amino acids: CASSSSSVVINQPQHF. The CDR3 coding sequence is TGTGCCAGCAGCTCCAGCTCGGTGGTTATCAATCAGCCCCAGCATTTT. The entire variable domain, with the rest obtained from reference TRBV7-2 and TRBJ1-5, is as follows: GAGVSQSPSNKVTEKGKDVELRCDPISGHTALYWYRQSLGQGLEFLIYFQGNSAPDKSGLPSDRFSAERTGGSVSTLTIQRTQQEDSAVYLCASSSSSVVINQPQHFGDGTRLSIL.

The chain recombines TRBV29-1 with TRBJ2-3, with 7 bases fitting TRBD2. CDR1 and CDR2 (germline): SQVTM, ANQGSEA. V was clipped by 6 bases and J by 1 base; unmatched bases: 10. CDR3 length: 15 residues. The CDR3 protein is CSVVPGGVGTDTQYF. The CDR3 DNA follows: TGCAGCGTGGTTCCGGGAGGAGTAGGCACAGATACGCAGTATTTT.

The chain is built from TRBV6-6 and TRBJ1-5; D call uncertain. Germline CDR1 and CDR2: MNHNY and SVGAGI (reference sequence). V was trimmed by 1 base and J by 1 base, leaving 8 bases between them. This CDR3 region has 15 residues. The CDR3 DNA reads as TGTGCCAGCAGTTACTGGGATCGGAGCAATCAGCCCCAGCATTTT. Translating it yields CASSYWDRSNQPQHF.

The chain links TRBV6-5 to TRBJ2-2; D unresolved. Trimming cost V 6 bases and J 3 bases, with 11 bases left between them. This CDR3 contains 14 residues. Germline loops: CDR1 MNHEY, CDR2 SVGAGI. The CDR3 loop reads CASRPRIDTGELFF. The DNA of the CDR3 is TGTGCCAGCAGACCCCGTATCGACACCGGGGAGCTGTTTTTT.

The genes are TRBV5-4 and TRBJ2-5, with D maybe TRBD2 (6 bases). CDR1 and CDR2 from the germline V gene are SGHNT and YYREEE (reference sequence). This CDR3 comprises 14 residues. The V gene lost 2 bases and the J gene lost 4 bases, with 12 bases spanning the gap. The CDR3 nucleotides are TGTGCCAGCAGCTTAGGTCTAGCGACAGAGACCCAGTACTTC. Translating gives CASSLGLATETQYF.

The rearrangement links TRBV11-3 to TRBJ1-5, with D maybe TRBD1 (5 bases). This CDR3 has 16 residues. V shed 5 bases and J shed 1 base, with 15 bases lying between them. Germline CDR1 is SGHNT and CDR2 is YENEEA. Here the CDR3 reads CASSLGRRPSNQPQHF. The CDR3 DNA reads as TGTGCCAGCAGCCTGGGACGGCGCCCAAGCAATCAGCCCCAGCATTTT.

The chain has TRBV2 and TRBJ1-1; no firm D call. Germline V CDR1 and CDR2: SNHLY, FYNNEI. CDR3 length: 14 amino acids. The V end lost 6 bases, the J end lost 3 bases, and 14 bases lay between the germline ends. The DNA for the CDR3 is TGTGCCAGCAGCGTGCCGAGGCGTGACACTGAAGCTTTCTTT. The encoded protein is CASSVPRRDTEAFF.

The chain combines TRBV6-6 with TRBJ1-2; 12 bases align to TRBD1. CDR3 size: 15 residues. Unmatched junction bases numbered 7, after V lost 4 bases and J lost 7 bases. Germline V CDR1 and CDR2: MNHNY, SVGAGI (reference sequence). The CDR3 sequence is CASSSPGQGASGYTF. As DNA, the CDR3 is TGTGCCAGCAGTTCCCCGGGACAGGGGGCTTCTGGCTACACCTTC.

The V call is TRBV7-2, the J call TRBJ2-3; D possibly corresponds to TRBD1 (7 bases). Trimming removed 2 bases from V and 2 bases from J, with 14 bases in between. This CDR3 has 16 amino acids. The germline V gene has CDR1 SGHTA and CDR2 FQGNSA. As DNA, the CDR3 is TGTGCCAGCAGCTTATGGGGGGACAGAATCACAGATACGCAGTATTTT. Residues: CASSLWGDRITDTQYF.

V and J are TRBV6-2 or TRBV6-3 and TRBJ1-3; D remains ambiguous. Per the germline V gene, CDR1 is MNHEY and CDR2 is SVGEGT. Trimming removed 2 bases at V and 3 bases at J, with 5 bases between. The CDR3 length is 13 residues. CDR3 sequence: CASSYIGGNTIYF. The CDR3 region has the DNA TGTGCCAGCAGTTACATCGGTGGAAACACCATATATTTT.

The CDR3, as DNA: TGTGCCAGCAGAACACGAATGCGCATGGGTGAAAAACTGTTTTTT. It translates to CASRTRMRMGEKLFF. The chain couples TRBV5-5 to TRBJ1-4; D uncertain. With 5 bases removed from V and 7 bases from J, the gap between germline ends came to 18 bases. Per the germline V gene, CDR1 is SGHKS and CDR2 is YYEKEE (reference sequence). CDR3 size: 15 residues.

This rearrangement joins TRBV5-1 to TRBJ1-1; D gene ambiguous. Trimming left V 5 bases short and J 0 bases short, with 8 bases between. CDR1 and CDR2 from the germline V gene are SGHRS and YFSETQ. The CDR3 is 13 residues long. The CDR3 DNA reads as TGCGCCAGCAGAACCGGGATGAACACTGAAGCTTTCTTT. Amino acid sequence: CASRTGMNTEAFF.

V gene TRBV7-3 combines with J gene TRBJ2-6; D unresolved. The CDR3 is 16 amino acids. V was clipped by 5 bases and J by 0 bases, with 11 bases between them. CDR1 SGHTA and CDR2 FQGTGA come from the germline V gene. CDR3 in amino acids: CASSPNRISGANVLTF. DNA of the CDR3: TGTGCCAGCAGCCCGAACCGAATCTCTGGGGCCAACGTCCTGACTTTC.

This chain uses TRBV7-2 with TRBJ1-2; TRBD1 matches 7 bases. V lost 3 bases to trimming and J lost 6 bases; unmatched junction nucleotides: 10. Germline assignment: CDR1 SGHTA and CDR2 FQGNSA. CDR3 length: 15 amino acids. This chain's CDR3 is CASSFSLGTVNGYTF. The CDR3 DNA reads TGTGCCAGCAGCTTCAGTCTCGGGACAGTAAATGGCTACACCTTC.

CDR3 region: CASSVSSISTDTQYF. CDR3 sequence (DNA): TGTGCCAGCAGTGTCAGCAGTATTAGCACAGATACGCAGTATTTT. V usage is TRBV2 and J usage is TRBJ2-3; D unclear. The germline V gene has CDR1 SNHLY and CDR2 FYNNEI. The CDR3 totals 15 residues. Deletions cut 4 bases from V and 0 bases from J, with 11 bases between.

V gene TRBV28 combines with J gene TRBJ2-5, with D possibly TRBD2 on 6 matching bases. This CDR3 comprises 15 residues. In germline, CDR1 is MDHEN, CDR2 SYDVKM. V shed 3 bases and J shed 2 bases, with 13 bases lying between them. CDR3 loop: CASSFLSGVQETQYF. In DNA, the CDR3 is TGTGCCAGCAGTTTCCTCTCGGGGGTTCAAGAGACCCAGTACTTC. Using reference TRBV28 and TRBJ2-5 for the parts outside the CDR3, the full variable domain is DVKVTQSSRYLVKRTGEKVFLECVQDMDHENMFWYRQDPGLGLRLIYFSYDVKMKEKGDIPEGYSVSREKKERFSLILESASTNQTSMYLCASSFLSGVQETQYFGPGTRLLVL.

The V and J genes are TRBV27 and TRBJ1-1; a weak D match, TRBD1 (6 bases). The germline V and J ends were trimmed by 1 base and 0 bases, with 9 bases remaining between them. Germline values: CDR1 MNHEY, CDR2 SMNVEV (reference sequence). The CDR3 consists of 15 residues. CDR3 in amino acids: CASSLFGQMNTEAFF. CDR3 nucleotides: TGTGCCAGCAGTTTATTCGGACAGATGAACACTGAAGCTTTCTTT.

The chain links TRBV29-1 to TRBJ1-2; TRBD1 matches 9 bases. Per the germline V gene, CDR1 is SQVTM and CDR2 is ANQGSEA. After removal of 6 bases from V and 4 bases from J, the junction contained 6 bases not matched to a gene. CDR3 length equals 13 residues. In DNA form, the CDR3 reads TGCAGCGTCAACGACAGGGGGGGCTATGGCTACACCTTC. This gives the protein CSVNDRGGYGYTF.